Following are 29 T cell receptor beta chains from one sample sequenced in a study of T cells expressing NK-cell markers. TCRdb derives one entry per CDR3 protein from the 5' RACE reads, leaving out DNA. The listing records around 380,000 distinct CDR3 sequences. Sample: blood T cells: a sorted CD56 or NKG2C T cell subset, CD4+ or CD8+ T cells, or bulk PBMC T cells (not recorded which). The source of these receptors is a woman aged 50 to 60 in good health.

The chain recombines TRBV19 with TRBJ1-1; the TCRdb D gene call, TRBD1, has no DNA to confirm it. The CDR3 has 13 amino acids. Germline-derived CDR1 and CDR2 are LNHDA and SQIVND (reference sequence). Here the CDR3 reads CASSPLSNTEAFF. Together with reference TRBV19 and TRBJ1-1, the CDR3 gives the full variable domain: DGGITQSPKYLFRKEGQNVTLSCEQNLNHDAMYWYRQDPGQGLRLIYYSQIVNDFQKGDIAEGYSVSREKKESFPLTVTSAQKNPTAFYLCASSPLSNTEAFFGQGTRLTVV.

This rearrangement joins TRBV12-3 or TRBV12-4 to TRBJ2-1; without DNA, the TCRdb call of TRBD1 cannot be checked. The CDR3 runs to 18 residues. CDR3 residues: CASSPRTRRALGINEQFF.

The V and J genes are TRBV6-5 and TRBJ1-3. CDR1 and CDR2 from the germline V gene are MNHEY and SVGAGI. The CDR3 spans 12 residues. The CDR3 region is CASSFKGGPIYF.

This sequence joins TRBV7-9 and TRBJ1-5; the TCRdb D gene call, TRBD1, has no DNA to confirm it. The CDR3 consists of 14 residues. Germline CDR1 and CDR2: SEHNR and FQNEAQ (reference sequence). CDR3 sequence: CASSTTGGGQPQHF. The full variable domain, its missing parts supplied by reference TRBV7-9 and TRBJ1-5, is DTGVSQNPRHKITKRGQNVTFRCDPISEHNRLYWYRQTLGQGPEFLTYFQNEAQLEKSRLLSDRFSAERPKGSFSTLEIQRTEQGDSAMYLCASSTTGGGQPQHFGDGTRLSIL.

The CDR3 here is CASSQGKRQMVNQPQHF. The gene calls are TRBV23-1 and TRBJ1-5; TCRdb names TRBD1, which stays unverified in the absence of DNA. TRBV23-1 is an ORF, and what it does is uncertain. The CDR3 totals 17 residues.

This chain uses TRBV24-1 with TRBJ2-1; with no DNA, the TCRdb D assignment of TRBD2 cannot be verified. Looked up from germline, CDR1 is KGHDR and CDR2 is SFDVKD. This CDR3 is built from 14 residues. The CDR3 loop reads CATSESGMDNEQFF.

This chain uses TRBV7-8 with TRBJ2-3; the TCRdb call, TRBD1, lacks DNA for checking. CDR1 and CDR2 from the germline V gene are SGHVS and FQNEAQ. The CDR3 totals 16 residues. This CDR3 reads CASSSKNRRSTDTQYF.

The chain employs TRBV11-2 and TRBJ2-7. The germline CDR1 and CDR2 sequences are SGHAT and FQNNGV. The CDR3 covers 15 residues. Here the CDR3 reads CASSLYGSSSYEQYF.

The chain combines TRBV5-1 with TRBJ2-4; checking the TCRdb D call of TRBD1 is not possible without DNA. The CDR3 has 15 amino acids. From germline, CDR1 is SGHRS and CDR2 YFSETQ. Here the CDR3 reads CASSFEGRGGDIQYF.

The chain has TRBV14 and TRBJ2-6. The CDR3 sequence is 13 residues long. Per the germline V gene, CDR1 is SGHDN and CDR2 is FVKESK. The CDR3 sequence is CASSLLGANVLTF.

This rearrangement joins TRBV15 to TRBJ1-3; TCRdb proposes TRBD1, but this gene call is untestable without DNA. The CDR3 totals 16 residues. Per germline, CDR1 LNHNV and CDR2 YYDKDF (reference sequence). The CDR3 reads CATSARDSASGNTIYF.

V gene TRBV14 combines with J gene TRBJ2-2. Per the germline V gene, CDR1 is SGHDN and CDR2 is FVKESK. There are 12 residues in the CDR3. CDR3 protein: CASRKARGELFF.

This rearrangement joins TRBV6-5 to TRBJ1-1. The CDR3 is made up of 12 amino acids. Germline V gene data show CDR1 as MNHEY and CDR2 as SVGAGI. Here the CDR3 reads CASSDPFSEAFF.

The chain is built from TRBV6-5 and TRBJ2-2; TCRdb returns TRBD2, unconfirmable since there is no DNA. CDR1 is MNHEY and CDR2 is SVGAGI in the germline V gene. The CDR3 length is 15 residues. CDR3: CATSLGRRSTGELFF.

CDR3 loop: CATWGGGIGGYTF. V usage is TRBV4-1 and J usage is TRBJ1-2; TCRdb indicates TRBD1, and absent DNA this call remains unverified. Germline V gene sequence: CDR1 MGHRA, CDR2 YSYEKL. The CDR3 runs 13 residues.

This chain links TRBV5-1 with TRBJ2-3; as DNA is missing, the TRBD2 call by TCRdb cannot be tested. This CDR3 is built from 18 residues. Germline V CDR1 and CDR2: SGHRS, YFSETQ. This CDR3 reads CASSLEGLAGIGTDTQYF.

The CDR3 protein is CASSTRGQNTEAFF. V and J are TRBV11-3 and TRBJ1-1; TCRdb lists TRBD1, though no DNA is available to test this call. CDR1 is SGHNT, CDR2 YENEEA, per germline. The CDR3 totals 14 residues.

This CDR3 is CASRLTSGRPTYEQYF. The chain joins TRBV12-3 or TRBV12-4 to TRBJ2-7; checking the TCRdb D call of TRBD2 is not possible without DNA. CDR3 length: 16 residues.

The chain uses TRBV27 and TRBJ2-1; the D call of TRBD2 rests on TCRdb alone, since no DNA is present to check it. CDR3 length: 14 residues. The germline V gene has CDR1 MNHEY and CDR2 SMNVEV (reference sequence). The CDR3 loop reads CASTHLQGPREQFF.

The J gene is TRBJ2-4, the V gene TRBV20-1; as DNA is missing, the TRBD1 call by TCRdb cannot be tested. Germline V lookup: CDR1 DFQATT, CDR2 SNEGSKA (reference sequence). The CDR3 has 13 residues. The CDR3 loop reads CSARVDRADIQYF.

V gene TRBV27 combines with J gene TRBJ1-2; TCRdb's assignment of TRBD1 cannot be checked, as there is no DNA. Germline V lookup: CDR1 MNHEY, CDR2 SMNVEV (reference sequence). The CDR3 has 12 amino acids. The CDR3 is CASSPGTHGYTF.

The chain couples TRBV7-8 to TRBJ2-3; TCRdb's assignment of TRBD1 cannot be checked, as there is no DNA. CDR3 length: 16 amino acids. The germline V gene has CDR1 SGHVS and CDR2 FQNEAQ. This CDR3 reads CASSSLGGDSTDTQYF.

This chain uses TRBV19 with TRBJ2-1; with no DNA, the TCRdb D assignment of TRBD1 cannot be verified. CDR1 and CDR2 (germline): LNHDA, SQIVND (reference sequence). The CDR3 is 13 amino acids. The CDR3: CASTQGFGQEQFF. Using reference TRBV19 and TRBJ2-1 for the parts outside the CDR3, the full variable domain is DGGITQSPKYLFRKEGQNVTLSCEQNLNHDAMYWYRQDPGQGLRLIYYSQIVNDFQKGDIAEGYSVSREKKESFPLTVTSAQKNPTAFYLCASTQGFGQEQFFGPGTRLTVL.

The rearrangement joins TRBV6-6 to TRBJ2-7; TCRdb designates TRBD2, a call that cannot be tested without DNA. The germline CDR1 and CDR2 sequences are MNHNY and SVGAGI (reference sequence). This CDR3 region has 12 residues. This CDR3 reads CASGAGEFEQYF.

This rearrangement joins TRBV12-3 or TRBV12-4 to TRBJ1-1; TCRdb calls TRBD1, which cannot be checked without DNA. The CDR3 runs to 13 residues. The CDR3 spells CASRPLGATEAFF.

This chain joins TRBV21-1 and TRBJ2-4; TCRdb's D call, TRBD2, is unchecked because there is no DNA. TRBV21-1 is a pseudogene segment. This CDR3 is built from 13 residues. The CDR3 region is CASGRRAGDIQYF.

The chain is built from TRBV2 and TRBJ2-4; as DNA is missing, the TRBD1 call by TCRdb cannot be tested. The CDR3 loop spans 16 amino acids. Germline-derived CDR1 and CDR2 are SNHLY and FYNNEI. The CDR3: CARTKDQTGDGNIQYF. The full variable domain, in which reference TRBV2 and TRBJ2-4 provide the parts outside the CDR3, is EPEVTQTPSHQVTQMGQEVILRCVPISNHLYFYWYRQILGQKVEFLVSFYNNEISEKSEIFDDQFSVERPDGSNFTLKIRSTKLEDSAMYFCARTKDQTGDGNIQYFGAGTRLSVL.

The V call is TRBV7-2, the J call TRBJ2-3; TCRdb's D call, TRBD2, is unchecked because there is no DNA. This CDR3 is 15 amino acids long. Germline V lookup: CDR1 SGHTA, CDR2 FQGNSA. The CDR3 sequence: CASSRERAFTDTQYF.

V is TRBV20-1 and J is TRBJ2-3. Germline-derived CDR1 and CDR2 are DFQATT and SNEGSKA (reference sequence). The CDR3 covers 15 residues. CDR3: CSAYSTPLDPDTQYF.